A selection of T cell receptor beta chains follows, all from one sample in a study of early T cells in non-severe SARS-CoV-2 infection. MiXCR was run by TCRdb on the 5' RACE reads, yielding one entry per CDR3 protein. The sample lists 25,000 to 35,000 distinct CDR3 sequences, around 5.8% occurring once. The source material was whole blood. These TCRs come from an adult who was a healthcare worker with PCR-confirmed SARS-CoV-2 infection or an uninfected control (not recorded which). Each CDR3 is given with its conserved first and last residue. The order of the fields is D gene, J gene, V gene, clone size, CDR3 protein, CDR3 DNA. A D gene is named only where the DNA matches it firmly. The size field is filled for only some rows; it gives once, few, many or a size class.

NA,TRBJ2-4,TRBV7-3,NA,CASSHQAGIAKNIQYF,TGTGCCAGCAGCCATCAGGCGGGGATAGCCAAAAACATTCAGTACTTC
TRBD1,TRBJ1-1,TRBV11-2,few,CASSPLDFVVDRMNTEAFF,TGTGCCAGCAGCCCCCTTGATTTCGTAGTGGACAGGATGAACACTGAAGCTTTCTTT
NA,TRBJ2-3,TRBV24-1,NA,CATNPTGAGKDTQYF,TGTGCCACCAACCCGACGGGGGCCGGGAAAGATACGCAGTATTTT
NA,TRBJ2-7,TRBV9,many,CASSADREGNEQYF,TGTGCCAGCAGCGCCGACAGGGAGGGGAACGAGCAGTACTTC
TRBD2,TRBJ2-3,TRBV28,many,CASSLWEGRKADTQYF,TGTGCCAGCAGTTTGTGGGAGGGCCGCAAGGCAGATACGCAGTATTTT
NA,TRBJ1-1,TRBV11-2,many,CASSLGYFVQHTEAFF,TGTGCCAGCAGCTTAGGATATTTTGTGCAGCACACTGAAGCTTTCTTT
TRBD1,TRBJ2-2,TRBV7-9,many,CANRQGSNTGELFF,TGTGCCAACCGACAGGGATCGAACACCGGGGAGCTGTTTTTT
TRBD2,TRBJ2-1,TRBV7-3,NA,CASSPQRGSYNEQFF,TGTGCCAGCAGCCCACAGCGGGGGTCCTACAATGAGCAGTTCTTC
TRBD2,TRBJ2-1,TRBV7-9,many,CASSSNHPGLAINEQFF,TGTGCCAGCAGCTCAAATCATCCGGGACTAGCGATCAATGAGCAGTTCTTC
TRBD2,TRBJ2-1,TRBV28,many,CASSTSGSYNEQFF,TGTGCCAGCTCGACTAGCGGGAGTTACAATGAGCAGTTCTTC
TRBD2,TRBJ2-3,TRBV7-3,many,CASSLMRLAPTDTQYF,TGTGCCAGCAGCTTAATGCGACTAGCGCCCACAGATACGCAGTATTTT
NA,TRBJ1-2,TRBV7-2,many,CASSLDGGRGGYTF,TGTGCCAGCAGCTTAGATGGGGGAAGAGGCGGCTACACCTTC
TRBD2,TRBJ2-3,TRBV29-1,many,CSVGGRSGSGTDTQYF,TGCAGCGTGGGGGGCCGCAGCGGGAGTGGCACAGATACGCAGTATTTT
TRBD1,TRBJ1-2,TRBV12-3/TRBV12-4,many,CASSSTGYGYTF,TGTGCCAGCAGTTCGACAGGGTATGGCTACACCTTC
NA,TRBJ1-1,TRBV29-1,NA,CSVSGMNTEAFF,TGCAGCGTCTCAGGGATGAACACTGAAGCTTTCTTT
NA,TRBJ2-5,TRBV20-1,few,CSARDSTGSNGETQYF,TGCAGTGCTAGAGACTCCACCGGGAGTAATGGAGAGACCCAGTACTTC
NA,TRBJ2-2,TRBV20-1,NA,CSARDTGELFF,TGCAGTGCTAGAGATACCGGGGAGCTGTTTTTT
NA,TRBJ2-3,TRBV15,many,CATSFPGRDTQYF,TGTGCCACCAGCTTTCCGGGCCGAGATACGCAGTATTTT
TRBD2,TRBJ2-1,TRBV20-1,many,CSAYTQRDYNEQFF,TGCAGTGCTTATACCCAGCGGGATTACAATGAGCAGTTCTTC
TRBD2,TRBJ2-2,TRBV29-1,many,CSVTTLVAGVPGELFF,TGCAGCGTTACCACCCTCGTAGCGGGAGTGCCCGGGGAGCTGTTTTTT
TRBD2,TRBJ2-3,TRBV10-2,NA,CASSAAELADTDTQYF,TGCGCCAGCAGCGCCGCCGAGCTAGCGGACACAGATACGCAGTATTTT
TRBD2,TRBJ2-2,TRBV7-6,NA,CASSPSGSATGELFF,TGTGCCAGCAGCCCTAGCGGGAGTGCAACCGGGGAGCTGTTTTTT
TRBD2,TRBJ2-1,TRBV29-1,many,CSVGGASGISSYNEQFF,TGCAGCGTTGGCGGGGCTAGCGGGATCAGCTCCTACAATGAGCAGTTCTTC
NA,TRBJ2-1,TRBV20-1,few,CSAILAAGFEQFF,TGCAGTGCTATATTAGCCGCGGGTTTTGAGCAGTTCTTC
NA,TRBJ2-1,TRBV19,few,CASGFRGSSYNEQFF,TGTGCCAGCGGATTCCGGGGCAGCTCCTACAATGAGCAGTTCTTC
TRBD1,TRBJ1-5,TRBV4-1,many,CASSRTGSSSNQPQHF,TGCGCCAGCAGCCGGACAGGGTCCTCTAGCAATCAGCCCCAGCATTTT
TRBD1,TRBJ1-2,TRBV5-1,many,CASSLAPDRNYGYTF,TGCGCCAGCAGCTTGGCCCCGGACAGGAACTATGGCTACACCTTC
NA,TRBJ2-3,TRBV2,many,CASTGTDTQYF,TGTGCCAGCACCGGGACAGATACGCAGTATTTT
TRBD1,TRBJ2-7,TRBV7-3,few,CASSPSNRQGEQYF,TGTGCCAGCAGCCCCTCAAACAGACAGGGGGAGCAGTACTTC